What follows are 18 T cell receptor beta chains derived from one specimen sequenced in a study of cytomegalovirus exposure and HLA in healthy donors. Use of 60 Vbeta and 13 Jbeta primers characterized the PCR. Method: immunoSEQ multiplex PCR; TCRdb's copy keeps in-frame clones and lacks some. The repertoire holds about 150,000 clones, about 74% seen once, with approximately 4% in the top ten. The sequencing input was PBMCs. The source is a woman aged 40-49 years in good health and CMV-seronegative.

This clone was recorded only once. This rearrangement joins TRBV30 to TRBJ2-5, with D perhaps TRBD1 (5 bases). This CDR3 contains 13 residues. Germline V gene data show CDR1 as GTSNPN and CDR2 as SVGIG (reference sequence). Trimming removed 2 bases from V and 3 bases from J, with 10 bases in between. CDR3 residues: CAWSQDTKETQYF. CDR3 coding DNA: TGTGCCTGGAGTCAGGACACCAAAGAGACCCAGTACTTC. Together with reference TRBV30 and TRBJ2-5, the CDR3 gives the full variable domain: SQTIHQWPATLVQPVGSPLSLECTVEGTSNPNLYWYRQAAGRGLQLLFYSVGIGQISSEVPQNLSASRPQDRQFILSSKKLLLSDSGFYLCAWSQDTKETQYFGPGTRLLVL.

The chain's CDR3 is CASPGQGKRGVKDEQFF. CDR3 sequence (DNA): TGTGCCAGCCCCGGACAGGGGAAGCGGGGCGTTAAGGATGAGCAGTTCTTC. The chain has TRBV6-4 and TRBJ2-1; 9 bases are a match to TRBD1. This CDR3 is 17 amino acids long. Germline CDR1 is MRHNA and CDR2 is SNTAGT. V gave up 8 bases and J gave up 8 bases; unmatched junction bases: 19.

The rearrangement links TRBV9 to TRBJ1-2; weak D call: TRBD1 (6 bases). The CDR3 is 14 amino acids. Trimming took off 0 bases at V and 6 bases at J, with 12 bases between the two ends. The V gene's germline CDR1 is SGDLS and CDR2 YYNGEE. In nucleotides, the CDR3 is TGTGCCAGCAGCGTAGTCCAGGGGAGTCATGGCTACACCTTC. It specifies CASSVVQGSHGYTF.

This clone was found once. The chain has TRBV11-3 and TRBJ1-1, with 7 nucleotides matching TRBD1. V gave up 5 bases and J gave up 9 bases; unmatched junction bases: 15. The CDR3 totals 15 residues. From germline, CDR1 is SGHNT and CDR2 YENEEA. This CDR3 reads CASSPDPITTGQAFF. The CDR3 DNA sequence: TGTGCCAGCAGCCCCGATCCAATAACGACAGGGCAAGCTTTCTTT.

The chain recombines TRBV7-9 with TRBJ1-4; D remains ambiguous. Trimming removed 8 bases at V and 5 bases at J, with 15 bases between. The V gene's germline CDR1 is SEHNR and CDR2 FQNEAQ (reference sequence). This CDR3 is built from 14 residues. The CDR3 region is CASGPGSLNEKLFF. The CDR3 bases are TGTGCCAGCGGCCCGGGGTCCTTAAATGAAAAACTGTTTTTT.

This sequence joins TRBV11-3 and TRBJ2-5, with a weak D call TRBD2 (6 bases). CDR1 is SGHNT and CDR2 is YENEEA in the germline V gene. V lost 6 bases to trimming and J lost 2 bases, with 13 bases between them. CDR3 length equals 14 residues. The CDR3 reads CASSFSGGQETQYF. CDR3 DNA sequence: TGTGCCAGCAGTTTTTCCGGGGGACAAGAGACCCAGTACTTC.

This chain connects TRBV5-1 to TRBJ1-1, with a weak D call TRBD1 (5 bases). Germline assignment: CDR1 SGHRS and CDR2 YFSETQ. V shed 4 bases and J shed 7 bases, with 17 bases lying between them. This CDR3 contains 14 residues. CDR3 nucleotides: TGCGCCAGCAGCGTCGGCGGGGGGAATGATGAAGCTTTCTTT. It is translated as CASSVGGGNDEAFF.

The chain has TRBV19 and TRBJ2-1, with a tentative D call TRBD2 (5 bases). The CDR3 has 16 amino acids. Germline V gives CDR1 LNHDA, CDR2 SQIVND (reference sequence). Between the trimmed V and J ends, which lost 5 bases and 0 bases, there was a span of 14 bases. The CDR3 nucleotides read TGTGCCAGTAGTCCCGAGGGTCTCAGCTCCTACAATGAGCAGTTCTTC. Encoded protein: CASSPEGLSSYNEQFF.

The genes are TRBV6-5 and TRBJ2-7; D gene uncertain. Trimming took 6 bases from V and 2 from J, leaving 14 bases between them. Germline V gene data show CDR1 as MNHEY and CDR2 as SVGAGI. This CDR3 has 14 residues. As DNA, the CDR3 is TGTGCCAGCAGCCCTGTGGGCAGCACCTACGAGCAGTACTTC. Translation: CASSPVGSTYEQYF.

Concerning this clone: Other DNA sequences of this sample code for an identical CDR3. The chain couples TRBV2 to TRBJ1-5; D ambiguous. The CDR3 length is 16 residues. Germline CDR1 SNHLY, CDR2 FYNNEI. The V and J ends lost 2 bases and 1 base respectively, with 12 bases between them. CDR3 protein: CASSEWGVKSNQPQHF. CDR3 in DNA: TGTGCCAGCAGTGAATGGGGAGTAAAGAGCAATCAGCCCCAGCATTTT.

V gene TRBV11-2 combines with J gene TRBJ2-5; TRBD1 matches at 9 bases. The CDR3 contains 14 residues. CDR1 and CDR2 (germline): SGHAT, FQNNGV. V was pared by 7 bases and J by 3 bases, with 6 bases of the junction left unmatched. The DNA for the CDR3 is TGTGCCAGCACCACAGGGGGCCCCAAAGAGACCCAGTACTTC. Protein product: CASTTGGPKETQYF.

The chain recombines TRBV5-8 with TRBJ2-3; D unclear. V was clipped by 0 bases and J by 3 bases, with 8 bases between them. CDR1 and CDR2 from the germline V gene are SGHTS and YDEGEE. This CDR3 has 14 residues. The CDR3 reads CASSLEVTTDTQYF. As DNA, the CDR3 is TGTGCCAGCAGCTTGGAAGTAACAACAGATACGCAGTATTTT.

The V call is TRBV7-6, the J call TRBJ2-7, with a possible D match to TRBD1 (6 bases). Germline CDR1 SGHVS, CDR2 FNYEAQ. The CDR3 sequence is 15 residues long. The V end lost 2 bases, the J end lost 3 bases, and 14 bases lay between the germline ends. The CDR3 nucleotides read TGTGCCAGCAGCTTAAACATTGACAGGAACTACGAGCAGTACTTC. Residues: CASSLNIDRNYEQYF. The full variable domain, rest sourced from reference TRBV7-6 and TRBJ2-7, is GAGVSQSPRYKVTKRGQDVALRCDPISGHVSLYWYRQALGQGPEFLTYFNYEAQQDKSGLPNDRFSAERPEGSISTLTIQRTEQRDSAMYRCASSLNIDRNYEQYFGPGTRLTVT.

This chain joins TRBV18 and TRBJ2-7, with TRBD1 as a possible D gene (6 bases). V was clipped by 8 bases and J by 6 bases, with 23 bases between them. Germline CDR1 KGHSH, CDR2 LQKENI. This CDR3 contains 15 residues. CDR3 residues: CASVTGTDSGGEQYF. CDR3 DNA sequence: TGTGCCAGCGTCACCGGGACGGACAGTGGGGGCGAGCAGTACTTC.

This chain connects TRBV28 to TRBJ2-5, with 10 positions matching TRBD2. The CDR3 has 14 residues. Trimming took 6 bases from V and 5 from J; bases not matched to a gene: 6. Looked up from germline, CDR1 is MDHEN and CDR2 is SYDVKM. The CDR3 DNA reads as TGTGCCAGCAGGGAAAGCGGGGGGGCTGAGACCCAGTACTTC. This codes for CASRESGGAETQYF.

The chain couples TRBV28 to TRBJ1-2, with 7 bases identical to TRBD1. The V gene's germline CDR1 is MDHEN and CDR2 SYDVKM. This CDR3 region has 14 residues. V lost 7 bases and J lost 7; bases outside the gene matches: 12. The CDR3 bases are TGTGCCAGCAAAGAGGGGGCGCCGGGTCGTGGCTACACCTTC. It yields the protein CASKEGAPGRGYTF.

The gene calls are TRBV18 and TRBJ1-4; TRBD1 matches 7 bases. This CDR3 has 14 residues. J gave up 5 bases and V 4 bases, and 4 bases lay outside the gene matches. CDR1 is KGHSH and CDR2 is LQKENI in the germline V gene. DNA of the CDR3: TGTGCCAGCTCACGCGGGACAGCAAATGAAAAACTGTTTTTT. Amino acid sequence: CASSRGTANEKLFF. The full variable domain, with the rest looked up from reference TRBV18 and TRBJ1-4, is NAGVMQNPRHLVRRRGQEARLRCSPMKGHSHVYWYRQLPEEGLKFMVYLQKENIIDESGMPKERFSAEFPKEGPSILRIQQVVRGDSAAYFCASSRGTANEKLFFGSGTQLSVL.

The chain has TRBV30 and TRBJ2-1, with 9 nucleotides matching TRBD2. Losses at the gene ends were 0 bases for V and 7 bases for J; bases not matched to a gene: 10. In germline, CDR1 is GTSNPN, CDR2 SVGIG (reference sequence). The CDR3 loop spans 16 amino acids. CDR3 protein: CAWSVMGGRATNEQFF. In DNA form, the CDR3 reads TGTGCCTGGAGTGTAATGGGCGGGAGGGCCACAAATGAGCAGTTCTTC.